Below, one T cell receptor beta chain is given with its context. The length of the CDR3 is 13 residues. J gave up 8 bases and V 2 bases, and 2 bases lay outside the gene matches. Germline V lookup: CDR1 SGHTA, CDR2 FQGNSA. The sample originates from a study of blood T cell repertoires in COVID-19. The overall study: Some COVID-19 samples were acute and others convalescent; all came from the United States, Italy and Spain. The analysed material was cDNA or gDNA that came from T cells, B-cell-depleted T cells, or PBMCs.

As handled by the study authors: Cell counts per sample came from amplifying reference gene primers. TCRdb's table, derived via immunoSEQ multiplex PCR, lists solely in-frame clones and lacks some. V, J and clone size were drawn from that table, and D and trimming were deduced from the DNA. This sample has 200,000 to 250,000 clones, with 80% to 90% found just once. The J gene is TRBJ2-1, the V gene TRBV7-2; the match to TRBD2 covers 8 bases. This sequence originates from a man older than 75 with acute or convalescent COVID-19. Sample: peripheral blood. The CDR3 loop reads CASSLRRGDEQFF. The CDR3 region has the DNA TGTGCCAGCAGCTTAAGGCGGGGGGATGAGCAGTTCTTC.